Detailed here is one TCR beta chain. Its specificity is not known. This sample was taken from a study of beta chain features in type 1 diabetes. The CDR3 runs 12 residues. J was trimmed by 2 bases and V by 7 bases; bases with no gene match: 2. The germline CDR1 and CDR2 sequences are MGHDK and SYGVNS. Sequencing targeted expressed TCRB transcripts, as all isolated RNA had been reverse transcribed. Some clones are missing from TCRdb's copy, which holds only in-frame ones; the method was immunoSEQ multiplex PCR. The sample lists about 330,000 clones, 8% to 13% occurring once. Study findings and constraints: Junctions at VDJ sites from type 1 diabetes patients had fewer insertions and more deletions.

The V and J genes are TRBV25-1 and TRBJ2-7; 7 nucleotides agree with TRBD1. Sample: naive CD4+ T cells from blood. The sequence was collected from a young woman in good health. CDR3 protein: CASKGTAYEQYF. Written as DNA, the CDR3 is TGTGCCAGCAAGGGGACAGCCTACGAGCAGTACTTC.